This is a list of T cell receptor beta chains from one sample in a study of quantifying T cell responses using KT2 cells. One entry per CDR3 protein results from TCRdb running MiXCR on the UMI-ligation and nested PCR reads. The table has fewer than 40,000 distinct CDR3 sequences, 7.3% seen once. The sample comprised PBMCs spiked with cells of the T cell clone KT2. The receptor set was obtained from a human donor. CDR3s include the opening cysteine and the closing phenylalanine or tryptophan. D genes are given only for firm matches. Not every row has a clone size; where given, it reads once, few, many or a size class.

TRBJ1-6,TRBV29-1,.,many,CSVGDQGNSPLHF,TGCAGCGTTGGAGACCAGGGGAATTCACCCCTCCACTTT
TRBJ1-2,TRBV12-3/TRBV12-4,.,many,CASSWFGESDGYTF,TGTGCCAGCAGTTGGTTCGGGGAATCGGATGGCTACACCTTC
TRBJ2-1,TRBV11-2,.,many,CASSLRISYNEQFF,TGTGCCAGCAGCTTACGTATATCCTACAATGAGCAGTTCTTC
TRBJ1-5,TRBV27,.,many,CASREKWTDSSGNQPQHF,TGTGCCAGCCGCGAGAAATGGACCGACAGCTCGGGCAATCAGCCCCAGCATTTT
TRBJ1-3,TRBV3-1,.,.,CASSQDSLAGNTIYF,TGTGCCAGCAGCCAAGACTCCCTTGCGGGAAACACCATATATTTT
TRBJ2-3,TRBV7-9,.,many,CASSFETGSTDTQYF,TGTGCCAGCAGCTTTGAAACAGGGAGCACAGATACGCAGTATTTT
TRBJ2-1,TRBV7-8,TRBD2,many,CASSFSGNTYNEQFF,TGTGCCAGCAGCTTTAGCGGGAATACCTACAATGAGCAGTTCTTC
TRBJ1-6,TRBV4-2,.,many,CASSQAESPLHF,TGTGCCAGCAGCCAAGCAGAATCACCCCTCCACTTT
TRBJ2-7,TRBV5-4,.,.,CASSWGGTTEQYF,TGTGCCAGCAGCTGGGGCGGGACAACCGAGCAGTACTTC
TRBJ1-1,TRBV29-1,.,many,CSVVGQDTEAFF,TGCAGCGTTGTGGGGCAGGACACTGAAGCTTTCTTT
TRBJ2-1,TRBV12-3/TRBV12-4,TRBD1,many,CASGDRDQFF,TGTGCCAGCGGGGACAGGGATCAGTTCTTC
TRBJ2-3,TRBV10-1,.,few,CASSESSAGADTQYF,TGCGCCAGCAGTGAGTCCAGTGCAGGGGCAGATACGCAGTATTTT
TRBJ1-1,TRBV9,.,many,CASSGNLLMNTEAFF,TGTGCCAGCAGCGGTAACCTGCTGATGAACACTGAAGCTTTCTTT
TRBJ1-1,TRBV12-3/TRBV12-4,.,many,CASSMGRNTEAFF,TGTGCCAGCAGCATGGGGCGGAACACTGAAGCTTTCTTT
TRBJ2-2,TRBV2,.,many,CASGRFTGELFF,TGTGCCAGCGGGAGATTCACCGGGGAGCTGTTTTTT
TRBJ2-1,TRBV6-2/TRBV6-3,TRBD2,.,CASTTPGEAGASYNEQFF,TGTGCCAGCACTACCCCGGGGGAAGCGGGAGCCTCCTACAATGAGCAGTTCTTC
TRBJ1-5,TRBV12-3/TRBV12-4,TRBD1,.,CASSRTGYQPQHF,TGTGCCAGCAGCCGGACAGGTTACCAGCCCCAGCATTTT
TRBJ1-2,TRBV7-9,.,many,CASSLVSGFEGGYTF,TGTGCCAGCAGCTTAGTGTCAGGGTTTGAGGGCGGCTACACCTTC
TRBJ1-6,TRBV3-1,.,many,CASSSRTENSPLHF,TGTGCCAGCAGCTCGCGGACAGAGAATTCACCCCTCCACTTT
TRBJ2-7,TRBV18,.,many,CASSPGYEQYF,TGTGCCAGCTCACCAGGGTACGAGCAGTACTTC
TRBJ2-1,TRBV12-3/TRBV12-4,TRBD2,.,CASSFLSGGKNEQFF,TGTGCCAGCAGTTTTTTATCGGGGGGTAAAAATGAGCAGTTCTTC
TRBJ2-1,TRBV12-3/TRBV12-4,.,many,CASSSGLVQQTEQFF,TGTGCCAGCAGCTCAGGGTTGGTGCAGCAAACTGAGCAGTTCTTC
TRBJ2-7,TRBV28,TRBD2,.,CASSFGRQATYEQYF,TGTGCCAGCAGTTTCGGGAGGCAAGCTACCTACGAGCAGTACTTC
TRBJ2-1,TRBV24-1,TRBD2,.,CATSDRPGLVGWNEQFF,TGTGCCACCAGTGATCGACCGGGACTAGTGGGGTGGAATGAGCAGTTCTTC
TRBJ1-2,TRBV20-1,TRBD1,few,CSAADRGYGYTF,TGCAGTGCCGCAGACAGGGGATATGGCTACACCTTC
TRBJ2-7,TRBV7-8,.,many,CASSLLSQAHEQYF,TGTGCCAGCAGCTTACTCTCCCAGGCTCACGAGCAGTACTTC
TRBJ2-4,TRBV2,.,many,CASSGGRRLGQDIQYF,TGTGCCAGCAGTGGGGGGCGCAGACTAGGCCAAGACATTCAGTACTTC
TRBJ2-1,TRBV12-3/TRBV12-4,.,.,CASSYRQQFF,TGTGCCAGCAGTTACCGGCAGCAGTTCTTC
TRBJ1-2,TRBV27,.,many,CASTNGGVSGGYTF,TGTGCCAGCACTAACGGGGGGGTCAGCGGTGGCTACACCTTC
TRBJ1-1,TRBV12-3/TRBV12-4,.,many,CASSGRAGGTEAFF,TGTGCCAGCAGTGGAAGGGCAGGAGGCACTGAAGCTTTCTTT
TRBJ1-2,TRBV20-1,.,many,CSARIGGLMNYGYTF,TGCAGTGCTAGAATTGGAGGGCTTATGAACTATGGCTACACCTTC
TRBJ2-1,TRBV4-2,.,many,CASSLEVGEQFF,TGTGCCAGCAGCCTCGAGGTCGGGGAGCAGTTCTTC
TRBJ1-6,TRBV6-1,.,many,CASSPRGYNSPLHF,TGTGCCAGCAGTCCCCGGGGGTACAATTCACCCCTCCACTTT
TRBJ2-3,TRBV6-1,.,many,CASSVLLAGTDTQYF,TGTGCCAGCAGTGTATTACTAGCCGGCACAGATACGCAGTATTTT
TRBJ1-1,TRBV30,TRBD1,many,CAWSVKGAYTEAFF,TGTGCCTGGAGTGTAAAGGGGGCGTATACTGAAGCTTTCTTT
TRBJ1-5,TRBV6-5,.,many,CASRTGHAQPQHF,TGTGCCAGCAGAACAGGGCATGCCCAGCCCCAGCATTTT
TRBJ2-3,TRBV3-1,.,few,CASRKRSSTDTQYF,TGTGCCAGCAGGAAAAGGAGTAGCACAGATACGCAGTATTTT
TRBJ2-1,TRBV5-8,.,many,CASSRTGNEQFF,TGTGCCAGCAGCCGTACAGGGAATGAGCAGTTCTTC
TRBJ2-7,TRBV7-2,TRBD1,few,CASSSGTGGAYEQYF,TGTGCCAGCAGCTCCGGGACAGGGGGCGCCTACGAGCAGTACTTC
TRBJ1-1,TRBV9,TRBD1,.,CASSTGGMNTEAFF,TGTGCCAGCAGCACAGGGGGCATGAACACTGAAGCTTTCTTT
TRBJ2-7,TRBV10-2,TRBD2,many,CASSGTSGALQYF,TGCGCCAGCAGCGGGACTAGCGGGGCTCTGCAGTACTTC
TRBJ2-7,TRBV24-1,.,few,CANSDRAYEQYF,TGTGCCAACTCGGACAGAGCCTACGAGCAGTACTTC